The present entry profiles one T cell receptor beta chain with its context. The antigen remains unidentified. The data were taken from a study of graft-versus-host responses after intestinal transplantation. Study summary: Multivisceral, liver-intestinal, or isolated intestinal grafts were transplanted into recipients. Induction with anti-thymocyte globulin, then tacrolimus and steroids for around three years, was given to all recipients.

General study findings and limits: Recipient bone marrow held GvH clones, some seen earlier in ileum or blood. With peak circulating GvH clone levels came an association with early post-transplant HvG declines.

The table came from immunoSEQ multiplex PCR; TCRdb's copy has only in-frame clones and leaves some out. This table has 90,000 to 130,000 clones, roughly nine tenths appearing once. Trimming cost V 4 bases and J 5 bases; bases outside gene matches: 7. Germline V gives CDR1 SGHNT, CDR2 YYREEE (reference sequence). The CDR3 is 14 residues long. The sample was unstimulated CD4+ T cells sorted from spleen or lymph node cells, taken before transplant. The rearrangement uses TRBV5-4 and TRBJ1-2; the match to TRBD1 covers 8 bases. This receptor was taken from a human donor who was the organ donor for an intestinal transplant. The CDR3 region has the DNA TGTGCCAGCAGCCCGGACAGGGTGGGGTATGGCTACACCTTC. Translating gives CASSPDRVGYGYTF.